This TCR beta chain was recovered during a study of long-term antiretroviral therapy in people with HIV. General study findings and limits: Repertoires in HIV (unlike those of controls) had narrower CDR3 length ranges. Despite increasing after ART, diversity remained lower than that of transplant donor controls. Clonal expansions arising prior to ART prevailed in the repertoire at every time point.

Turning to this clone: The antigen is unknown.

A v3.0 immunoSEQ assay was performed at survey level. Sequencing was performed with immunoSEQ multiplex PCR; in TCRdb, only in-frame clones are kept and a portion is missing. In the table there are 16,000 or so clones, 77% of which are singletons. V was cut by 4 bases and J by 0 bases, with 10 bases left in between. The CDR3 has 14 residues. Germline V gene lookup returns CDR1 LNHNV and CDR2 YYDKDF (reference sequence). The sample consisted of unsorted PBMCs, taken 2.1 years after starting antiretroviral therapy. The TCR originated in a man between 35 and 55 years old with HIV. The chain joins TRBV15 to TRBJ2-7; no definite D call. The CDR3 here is CATSIPETSYEQYF. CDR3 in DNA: TGTGCCACCAGCATACCGGAGACCTCCTACGAGCAGTACTTC.